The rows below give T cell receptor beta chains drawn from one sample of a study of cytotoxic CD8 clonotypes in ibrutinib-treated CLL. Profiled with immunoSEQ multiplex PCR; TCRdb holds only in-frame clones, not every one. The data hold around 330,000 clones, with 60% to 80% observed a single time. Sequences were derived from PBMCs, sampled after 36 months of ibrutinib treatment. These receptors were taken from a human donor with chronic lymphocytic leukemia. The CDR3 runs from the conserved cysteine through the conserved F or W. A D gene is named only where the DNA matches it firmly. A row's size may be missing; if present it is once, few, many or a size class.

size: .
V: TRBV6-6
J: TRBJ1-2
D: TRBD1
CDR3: CASSYSAGDRGSYTF
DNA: TGTGCCAGCAGTTACTCGGCGGGGGACAGGGGTAGCTACACCTTC

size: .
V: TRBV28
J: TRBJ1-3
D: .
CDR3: CASSPLGSGNTIYF
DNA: TGTGCCAGCAGTCCTCTGGGCTCTGGAAACACCATATATTTT

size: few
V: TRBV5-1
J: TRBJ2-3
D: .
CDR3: CASSLEAVLTDTQYF
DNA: TGCGCCAGCAGCTTGGAAGCGGTCCTCACAGATACGCAGTATTTT

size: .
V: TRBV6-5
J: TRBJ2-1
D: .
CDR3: CASLEAGGVKGEQFF
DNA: TGTGCCAGCCTCGAAGCGGGCGGGGTTAAGGGGGAGCAGTTCTTC

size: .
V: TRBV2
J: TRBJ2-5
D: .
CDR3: CASIGYGKDGMRETQYF
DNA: TGTGCCAGCATTGGTTATGGTAAAGACGGGATGAGAGAGACCCAGTACTTC

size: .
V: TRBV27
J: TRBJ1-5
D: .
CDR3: CASSFQWGSNQPQHF
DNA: TGTGCCAGCTCCTTTCAGTGGGGAAGCAATCAGCCCCAGCATTTT

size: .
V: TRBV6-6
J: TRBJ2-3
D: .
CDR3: CASSYRGGTGTDTQYF
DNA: TGTGCCAGCAGTTACCGCGGAGGGACAGGCACAGATACGCAGTATTTT

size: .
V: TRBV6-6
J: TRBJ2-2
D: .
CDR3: CASSSPGGTNTGELFF
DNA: TGTGCCAGCAGTTCCCCCGGGGGGACAAACACCGGGGAGCTGTTTTTT

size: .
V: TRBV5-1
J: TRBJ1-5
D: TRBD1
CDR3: CASSLTGVNQPQHF
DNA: TGCGCCAGCAGCCTGACAGGGGTCAATCAGCCCCAGCATTTT

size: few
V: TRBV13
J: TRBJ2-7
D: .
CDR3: CASSLFSYSYEQYF
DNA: TGTGCCAGCAGCTTATTCAGTTACTCCTACGAGCAGTACTTC

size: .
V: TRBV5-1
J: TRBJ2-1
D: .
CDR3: CASSFPFVDNEQFF
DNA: TGCGCCAGCAGCTTCCCCTTTGTCGACAATGAGCAGTTCTTC

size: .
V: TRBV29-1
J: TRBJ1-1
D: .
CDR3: CSVIKRKAFF
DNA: TGCAGCGTTATCAAGAGAAAAGCTTTCTTT

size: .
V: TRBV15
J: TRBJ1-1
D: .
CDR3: CATSREAGGTEAFF
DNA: TGTGCCACCAGCAGAGAGGCGGGGGGCACTGAAGCTTTCTTT

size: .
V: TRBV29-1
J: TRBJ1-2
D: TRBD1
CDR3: CSVVKQGYGYTF
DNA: TGCAGCGTTGTAAAACAGGGGTATGGCTACACCTTC

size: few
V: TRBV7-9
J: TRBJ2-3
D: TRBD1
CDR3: CASSLTGRGLDTQYF
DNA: TGTGCCAGCAGCTTAACCGGCAGGGGGCTGGATACGCAGTATTTT

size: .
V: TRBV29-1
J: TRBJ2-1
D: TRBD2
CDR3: CSVDHPGLDLNEQFF
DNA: TGCAGCGTTGATCACCCGGGACTAGATCTTAATGAGCAGTTCTTC

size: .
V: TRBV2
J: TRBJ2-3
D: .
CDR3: CASRAFGDTQYF
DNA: TGTGCCAGCAGAGCGTTTGGAGATACGCAGTATTTT

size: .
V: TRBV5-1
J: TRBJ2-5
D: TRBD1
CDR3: CASSRARDRGRETQYF
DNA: TGCGCCAGCAGCCGAGCCAGAGACAGGGGGCGAGAGACCCAGTACTTC

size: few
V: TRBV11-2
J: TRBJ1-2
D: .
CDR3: CASSQDTNYGYTF
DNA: TGTGCCAGCAGCCAGGACACGAACTATGGCTACACCTTC

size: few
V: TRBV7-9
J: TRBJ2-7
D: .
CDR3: CASSLSYPYEQYF
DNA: TGTGCCAGCAGCCTTAGTTATCCCTACGAGCAGTACTTC